This TCR beta chain was captured by sequencing in a study of blood T cells in healthy people across ages. A second PCR, run for roughly 7 to 12 cycles, used a sample-barcoded 5' primer plus a J-beta primer mix. TCRdb called the 5' RACE reads again in MiXCR, with one record for every CDR3 protein. The data hold 1.2 million to 1.5 million distinct CDR3 sequences, with about 43% observed a single time. This TCR was sampled from a woman aged 18-29 years in good health. The specimen was blood.

The CDR3 coding sequence is TGTGCCAGCAGCAACCTTGGGGGACAGTACTATGGCTACACCTTC. Amino acid sequence: CASSNLGGQYYGYTF. The rearrangement links TRBV21-1 to TRBJ1-2; TRBD1, the table's D call, lacks a check against the DNA. TRBV21-1 is a recognized pseudogene. The CDR3 is made up of 15 amino acids.